These 13 T cell receptor beta chains share one sample of origin, sequenced in a study of cytomegalovirus exposure and HLA in healthy donors (dated by TCRdb to the late 2010s). The library was prepared using the immunoSEQ multiplex PCR assay. TCRdb took this table from immuneACCESS and kept in-frame rearrangements with V and J called. Such tables lack part of the clones; where checked against another copy, unresolved V genes explain under half of the gap, and the rest is unexplained. The sample table contains hundreds of thousands of clones; only one count was recorded for 75% to 90% of them. The top ten clonotypes cover around 15% of the sample. What was sequenced was PBMCs. The source is a young woman in good health and CMV-seropositive.

This sequence joins TRBV18 and TRBJ2-1, with D unresolved. V gave up 1 base and J gave up 8 bases, with 6 bases separating them. CDR1 is KGHSH and CDR2 is LQKENI in the germline V gene. The CDR3 covers 12 residues. The CDR3 nucleotides read TGTGCCAGCTCACCACAGGGTCATGAGCAGTTCTTC. Its protein is CASSPQGHEQFF.

The chain uses TRBV11-2 and TRBJ1-2, with unresolved D. The germline V gene has CDR1 SGHAT and CDR2 FQNNGV. The CDR3 has 14 amino acids. Trimming removed 3 bases at V and 4 bases at J, with 12 bases between. CDR3 loop: CASSLVGPIYGYTF. The CDR3 bases are TGTGCCAGCAGCTTGGTTGGCCCGATCTATGGCTACACCTTC.

The V and J genes are TRBV19 and TRBJ2-7, with TRBD1 matching 7 bases. Losses at the gene ends were 5 bases for V and 3 bases for J; bases not matched to a gene: 4. Germline V gives CDR1 LNHDA, CDR2 SQIVND (reference sequence). This CDR3 contains 13 residues. The CDR3 DNA reads as TGTGCCAGTAGTGCCGGACAGGACTACGAGCAGTACTTC. It specifies CASSAGQDYEQYF. Full variable domain (rest looked up from reference TRBV19 and TRBJ2-7): DGGITQSPKYLFRKEGQNVTLSCEQNLNHDAMYWYRQDPGQGLRLIYYSQIVNDFQKGDIAEGYSVSREKKESFPLTVTSAQKNPTAFYLCASSAGQDYEQYFGPGTRLTVT.

The V call is TRBV30, the J call TRBJ1-4, with D perhaps TRBD1 (6 bases). CDR1 and CDR2 from the germline V gene are GTSNPN and SVGIG (reference sequence). This CDR3 has 14 residues. The V gene lost 2 bases and the J gene lost 8 bases, with 15 bases spanning the gap. The CDR3 region has the DNA TGTGCCTGGAGTCAAACAGGGTCTTACGAAAAACTGTTTTTT. Translation gives CAWSQTGSYEKLFF. Together with reference TRBV30 and TRBJ1-4, the CDR3 gives the full variable domain: SQTIHQWPATLVQPVGSPLSLECTVEGTSNPNLYWYRQAAGRGLQLLFYSVGIGQISSEVPQNLSASRPQDRQFILSSKKLLLSDSGFYLCAWSQTGSYEKLFFGSGTQLSVL.

This rearrangement joins TRBV29-1 to TRBJ2-7; possibly TRBD2 for D (6 bases). Per germline, CDR1 SQVTM and CDR2 ANQGSEA. V lost 7 bases to trimming and J lost 1 base, with 14 bases between them. This CDR3 comprises 13 residues. The CDR3 coding sequence is TGCAGCGCCACCGGAGGAGGGTCCTACGAGCAGTACTTC. Its protein product is CSATGGGSYEQYF.

The chain carries TRBV30 and TRBJ1-1, with D maybe TRBD1 (6 bases). V was pared by 5 bases and J by 5 bases, with 15 bases between. Per the germline V gene, CDR1 is GTSNPN and CDR2 is SVGIG (reference sequence). This CDR3 spans 13 amino acids. As DNA, the CDR3 is TGTGCCTGGGATACAGGGAGATGGACTGAAGCTTTCTTT. It encodes CAWDTGRWTEAFF. The full variable domain, in which reference TRBV30 and TRBJ1-1 provide the parts outside the CDR3, is SQTIHQWPATLVQPVGSPLSLECTVEGTSNPNLYWYRQAAGRGLQLLFYSVGIGQISSEVPQNLSASRPQDRQFILSSKKLLLSDSGFYLCAWDTGRWTEAFFGQGTRLTVV.

The chain employs TRBV6-5 and TRBJ2-7; D remains unclear. The V gene lost 2 bases and the J gene lost 6 bases, with 17 bases spanning the gap. CDR1 is MNHEY, CDR2 SVGAGI, per germline. The CDR3 contains 15 residues. CDR3 region: CASSYTLDPPREQYF. The CDR3 DNA is TGTGCCAGCAGTTACACCCTGGACCCTCCCCGCGAGCAGTACTTC.

This clone has just a few counts. This chain links TRBV10-3 with TRBJ2-1, with 7 bases lining up with TRBD1. Germline V gene data show CDR1 as ENHRY and CDR2 as SYGVKD. Trimming removed 8 bases from V and 0 bases from J; junction bases left unmatched: 4. This CDR3 is 14 amino acids long. CDR3 sequence reads: CAILRDSSYNEQFF. The CDR3 DNA reads as TGTGCCATCCTCCGGGACAGCTCCTACAATGAGCAGTTCTTC.

This chain links TRBV9 with TRBJ2-1; D ambiguous. CDR3 length: 15 residues. The germline V and J ends were trimmed by 0 bases and 1 base, with 8 bases remaining between them. Germline V gene data show CDR1 as SGDLS and CDR2 as YYNGEE. The CDR3 sequence is CASSVGSNSYNEQFF. CDR3 DNA sequence: TGTGCCAGCAGCGTAGGGTCTAATTCCTACAATGAGCAGTTCTTC.

This clone has a handful of counts. V usage is TRBV6-1 and J usage is TRBJ2-2, with a weak D call TRBD1 (5 bases). The CDR3 is made up of 13 amino acids. V was clipped by 8 bases and J by 1 base, with 8 bases between them. Germline V gene data show CDR1 as MNHNS and CDR2 as SASEGT. The CDR3 reads CASSGLNTGELFF. The CDR3 nucleotides are TGTGCCAGCTCAGGGCTGAACACCGGGGAGCTGTTTTTT.

The rearrangement uses TRBV7-2 and TRBJ2-3; D remains unclear. The CDR3 contains 14 residues. Trimming took 1 base from V and 2 from J, leaving 7 bases between them. Germline-derived CDR1 and CDR2 are SGHTA and FQGNSA. CDR3: CASSLGKFTDTQYF. CDR3 nucleotides: TGTGCCAGCAGCTTAGGAAAATTCACAGATACGCAGTATTTT. Full variable domain (rest looked up from reference TRBV7-2 and TRBJ2-3): GAGVSQSPSNKVTEKGKDVELRCDPISGHTALYWYRQSLGQGLEFLIYFQGNSAPDKSGLPSDRFSAERTGGSVSTLTIQRTQQEDSAVYLCASSLGKFTDTQYFGPGTRLTVL.

This chain uses TRBV5-1 with TRBJ2-5; D gene uncertain. In germline, CDR1 is SGHRS, CDR2 YFSETQ. The CDR3 runs to 11 residues. The ends were cut back, 6 bases at V and 0 bases at J, with 3 bases in the middle. The CDR3 bases are TGCGCCAGCAAGAACCAAGAGACCCAGTACTTC. The encoded protein is CASKNQETQYF. Variable domain in full (rest from reference TRBV5-1 and TRBJ2-5): KAGVTQTPRYLIKTRGQQVTLSCSPISGHRSVSWYQQTPGQGLQFLFEYFSETQRNKGNFPGRFSGRQFSNSRSEMNVSTLELGDSALYLCASKNQETQYFGPGTRLLVL.

Written as DNA, the CDR3 is TGCAGCGTTGAAGAACCCAGGAACTATGGCTACACCTTC. Translating it yields CSVEEPRNYGYTF. V usage is TRBV29-1 and J usage is TRBJ1-2, with D hard to call. Deletions cut 0 bases from V and 2 bases from J, with 7 bases between. The CDR3 sequence is 13 residues long. Germline CDR1 SQVTM, CDR2 ANQGSEA.